A single sample is the source of the 32 T cell receptor beta chains below, sequenced in a study of T cell responses to AZD1222 COVID-19 vaccine. The method was immunoSEQ multiplex PCR; TCRdb's version includes in-frame clones alone and lacks a portion of them. The sample lists 150,000 or so clones, 88% occurring once. The sequencing here drew on peripheral blood, taken on day 0 of AZD1222 vaccination. The receptors originated from an adult in good health.

The rearrangement uses TRBV7-2 and TRBJ2-2, with TRBD1 identical over 7 bases. V trimming: 5 bases; J trimming: 6 bases; junction bases outside the gene matches: 3. The V gene's germline CDR1 is SGHTA and CDR2 FQGNSA. The CDR3 is 13 amino acids. The CDR3 region has the DNA TGTGCCAGCAGCCCTCAGGGGGCCGGGGAGCTGTTTTTT. It specifies CASSPQGAGELFF.

Only one count was recorded for this clone. The chain is built from TRBV28 and TRBJ2-1; D not certain. Trimming took 2 bases from V and 0 from J, leaving 8 bases between them. In germline, CDR1 is MDHEN, CDR2 SYDVKM. The CDR3 is 15 amino acids. CDR3 protein: CASSLRRVSYNEQFF. The DNA for the CDR3 is TGTGCCAGCAGTTTAAGAAGGGTCTCCTACAATGAGCAGTTCTTC.

This chain connects TRBV7-2 to TRBJ1-1, with D perhaps TRBD1 (5 bases). CDR3 length equals 13 residues. CDR1 and CDR2 from the germline V gene are SGHTA and FQGNSA. The ends were cut back, 6 bases at V and 1 base at J, with 9 bases in the middle. The CDR3 is CASSDQGNTEAFF. In DNA, the CDR3 is TGTGCCAGCAGTGATCAGGGGAACACTGAAGCTTTCTTT.

The chain combines TRBV7-9 with TRBJ2-3; D is undetermined. The CDR3 length is 12 residues. Trimming cost V 8 bases and J 6 bases, with 12 bases left between them. Germline V gene lookup returns CDR1 SEHNR and CDR2 FQNEAQ (reference sequence). CDR3 sequence reads: CASASRTDTQYF. The CDR3, as DNA: TGTGCCAGCGCTTCTAGGACCGATACGCAGTATTTT.

This clone was detected once. This rearrangement joins TRBV6-2 or TRBV6-3 to TRBJ2-1; D is possibly TRBD2 (5 bases). Germline V gene lookup returns CDR1 MNHEY and CDR2 SVGEGT. V was pared by 4 bases and J by 7 bases, with 17 bases between. CDR3 length equals 15 residues. CDR3 amino acids: CASSSWQAGMNEQFF. Written as DNA, the CDR3 is TGTGCCAGCAGTTCCTGGCAGGCCGGGATGAATGAGCAGTTCTTC.

The chain recombines TRBV3-1 (or the pseudogene TRBV3-2) with TRBJ2-7; D gene uncertain. This CDR3 has 15 residues. Looked up from germline, CDR1 is LGHDT and CDR2 is YNNKEL (reference sequence). Between the trimmed V and J ends, which lost 0 bases and 7 bases, there was a span of 16 bases. CDR3 coding DNA: TGTGCCAGCAGCCAAGATCTAGGTGGGCAGTGGGAGCAGTACTTC. This sequence encodes CASSQDLGGQWEQYF.

The chain links TRBV6-5 to TRBJ1-2; D unclear. The CDR3 contains 14 residues. Trimming shortened V by 6 bases and J by 2 bases, and 13 bases separated the two germline ends. Germline CDR1 is MNHEY and CDR2 is SVGAGI. The CDR3, as DNA: TGTGCCAGCAGCTTGGGCCTGCAAAACTATGGCTACACCTTC. It yields the protein CASSLGLQNYGYTF.

This clone was seen only a few times. Written as DNA, the CDR3 is TGTGCCAGCTCACCGGGAGGGGGCGATACGCAGTATTTT. Its translation: CASSPGGGDTQYF. This chain joins TRBV18 and TRBJ2-3; D may correspond to TRBD1 or TRBD2 (7 bases each). The CDR3 runs 13 residues. The ends were cut back, 3 bases at V and 6 bases at J, with 10 bases in the middle. From germline, CDR1 is KGHSH and CDR2 LQKENI.

The chain employs TRBV7-2 and TRBJ2-7, with TRBD1 identical over 8 bases. This CDR3 has 14 amino acids. Germline loops: CDR1 SGHTA, CDR2 FQGNSA. V was pared by 3 bases and J by 4 bases, with 5 bases of the junction left unmatched. CDR3: CASSFAGGEYEQYF. For the CDR3, the DNA is TGTGCCAGCAGCTTCGCAGGGGGCGAATACGAGCAGTACTTC.

The CDR3 is CATSDPTRAGVSYGYTF. The CDR3 coding sequence is TGTGCCACCAGTGATCCGACACGGGCCGGGGTTAGCTATGGCTACACCTTC. The rearrangement joins TRBV24-1 to TRBJ1-2; D not certain. The V gene's germline CDR1 is KGHDR and CDR2 SFDVKD. V was trimmed by 3 bases and J by 4 bases, leaving 20 bases between them. The CDR3 covers 17 residues.

The rearrangement links TRBV5-1 to TRBJ1-3, with D unresolved. Germline lookup yields CDR1 SGHRS and CDR2 YFSETQ. The CDR3 covers 16 residues. V shed 0 bases and J shed 0 bases, with 10 bases lying between them. CDR3 sequence reads: CASSLALRSSGNTIYF. In DNA, the CDR3 is TGCGCCAGCAGCTTGGCTCTCAGGAGCTCTGGAAACACCATATATTTT.

The chain joins TRBV9 to TRBJ1-1; maybe TRBD1 (5 bases). The CDR3 has 15 residues. CDR1 SGDLS and CDR2 YYNGEE come from the germline V gene. V was shortened by 4 bases and J by 4 bases, with 17 bases between the two germline ends. Here the CDR3 reads CASSPRLGVGTEAFF. The CDR3 DNA reads TGTGCCAGCAGCCCACGGCTGGGGGTGGGCACTGAAGCTTTCTTT.

V gene TRBV5-4 combines with J gene TRBJ2-1; no definite D call. The CDR3 spans 11 residues. Germline loops: CDR1 SGHNT, CDR2 YYREEE (reference sequence). The V gene lost 1 base and the J gene lost 8 bases, with 4 bases spanning the gap. The CDR3 nucleotides read TGTGCCAGCAGCTTGCGGGATGAGCAGTTCTTC. This sequence encodes CASSLRDEQFF. The full variable domain, its missing parts supplied by reference TRBV5-4 and TRBJ2-1, is ETGVTQSPTHLIKTRGQQVTLRCSSQSGHNTVSWYQQALGQGPQFIFQYYREEENGRGNFPPRFSGLQFPNYSSELNVNALELDDSALYLCASSLRDEQFFGPGTRLTVL.

The rearrangement joins TRBV12-5 to TRBJ1-2; no reliable D call. Germline V lookup: CDR1 LGHNT, CDR2 FRNRAP. The V end was cut by 0 bases, the J end by 8 bases, with 16 bases between. This CDR3 is built from 15 residues. The CDR3 sequence: CASGLVTAGTWGYTF. CDR3 nucleotide sequence: TGTGCTAGTGGTTTGGTAACGGCAGGAACGTGGGGCTACACCTTC. The whole variable domain, filled in from reference TRBV12-5 and TRBJ1-2, reads DARVTQTPRHKVTEMGQEVTMRCQPILGHNTVFWYRQTMMQGLELLAYFRNRAPLDDSGMPKDRFSAEMPDATLATLKIQPSEPRDSAVYFCASGLVTAGTWGYTFGSGTRLTVV.

The chain couples TRBV9 to TRBJ1-2, with a possible D match to TRBD1 (5 bases). CDR1 is SGDLS and CDR2 is YYNGEE in the germline V gene. The V end was cut by 0 bases, the J end by 6 bases, with 15 bases between. There are 15 residues in the CDR3. The CDR3 reads CASSVELTAPHGYTF. CDR3 bases: TGTGCCAGCAGCGTAGAATTGACAGCCCCCCATGGCTACACCTTC.

The chain is built from TRBV7-8 and TRBJ2-7; 11 nucleotides align to TRBD2. Trimming took 5 bases from V and 2 from J; bases not matched to a gene: 8. This CDR3 has 16 residues. Germline loops: CDR1 SGHVS, CDR2 FQNEAQ. The CDR3 loop reads CASSRPLAGGTYEQYF. DNA of the CDR3: TGTGCCAGCAGCCGCCCCCTAGCGGGGGGTACCTACGAGCAGTACTTC.

V gene TRBV6-1 combines with J gene TRBJ1-2; the match to TRBD1 covers 11 bases. V lost 9 bases, J lost 4 bases, and 4 bases stayed unmatched. There are 13 residues in the CDR3. Germline CDR1 is MNHNS and CDR2 is SASEGT. The CDR3 region is CASRDRGSYGYTF. CDR3 DNA sequence: TGTGCCAGTAGGGACAGGGGGAGCTATGGCTACACCTTC.

The chain links TRBV28 to TRBJ1-1; no firm D call. With 3 bases removed from V and 0 bases from J, the gap between germline ends came to 14 bases. This CDR3 contains 16 residues. From germline, CDR1 is MDHEN and CDR2 SYDVKM. The CDR3: CASSFLFVRVNTEAFF. CDR3 sequence (DNA): TGTGCCAGCAGTTTCCTCTTCGTTAGGGTGAACACTGAAGCTTTCTTT.

This clone was counted between two and nine times. This CDR3 reads CASRRGLAADTQYF. The CDR3 region has the DNA TGTGCCAGCAGACGGGGACTAGCGGCAGATACGCAGTATTTT. The chain has TRBV6-5 and TRBJ2-3, with 11 bases lining up with TRBD2. The CDR3 is 14 residues long. The V gene end was trimmed by 6 bases and the J gene end by 4 bases; junction bases not matched to a gene: 3. Germline V lookup: CDR1 MNHEY, CDR2 SVGAGI.

The chain employs TRBV18 and TRBJ2-5, with D perhaps given as TRBD1 or TRBD2 (5 bases each). CDR1 and CDR2 (germline): KGHSH, LQKENI. CDR3 size: 14 residues. Trimming cost V 6 bases and J 3 bases, with 14 bases left between them. The CDR3 nucleotides are TGTGCCAGCTCGCCCCAGAGGGGTAAAGAGACCCAGTACTTC. It translates to CASSPQRGKETQYF.

The chain employs TRBV10-3 and TRBJ2-1; possibly TRBD2 for D (6 bases). The CDR3 is 19 residues long. V lost 0 bases and J 7 bases, leaving 25 bases between the germline ends. Germline V CDR1 and CDR2: ENHRY, SYGVKD. The CDR3 region is CAISESGGAWRGASNEQFF. In DNA form, the CDR3 reads TGTGCCATCAGTGAGTCGGGGGGAGCCTGGAGGGGCGCCTCAAATGAGCAGTTCTTC.

The chain recombines TRBV10-2 with TRBJ1-1; no clear D gene. The CDR3 contains 11 residues. Trimming removed 6 bases from V and 4 bases from J, with 6 bases in between. Germline V lookup: CDR1 WSHSY, CDR2 SAAADI. The chain's CDR3 is CASRVVTEAFF. DNA of the CDR3: TGCGCCAGCAGGGTTGTCACTGAAGCTTTCTTT.

The chain carries TRBV18 and TRBJ1-5, with TRBD1 matching 9 bases. CDR1 is KGHSH and CDR2 is LQKENI in the germline V gene. J gave up 4 bases and V 6 bases, and 4 bases lay outside the gene matches. The CDR3 is 14 amino acids. CDR3 coding DNA: TGTGCCAGCTCCCAACAGGGGGCGAATCAGCCCCAGCATTTT. It translates to CASSQQGANQPQHF.

The V and J genes are TRBV2 and TRBJ2-3, with D unresolved. Germline CDR1 SNHLY, CDR2 FYNNEI. Trimming stripped 3 bases from V and 0 bases from J, with 10 bases between. This CDR3 region has 15 residues. The CDR3 DNA reads TGTGCCAGCAGTGATAGCCCGGACAGCACAGATACGCAGTATTTT. This translates into CASSDSPDSTDTQYF.

This chain links TRBV19 with TRBJ2-2; D might be TRBD2 (6 bases). The ends were cut back, 6 bases at V and 0 bases at J, with 14 bases in the middle. Germline loops: CDR1 LNHDA, CDR2 SQIVND (reference sequence). This CDR3 spans 16 amino acids. As DNA, the CDR3 is TGTGCCAGTAGCAGCGGGTGGAGGGCGAACACCGGGGAGCTGTTTTTT. Residues: CASSSGWRANTGELFF.

This chain uses TRBV7-6 with TRBJ2-7; tentatively, D is TRBD1 (5 bases). Per germline, CDR1 SGHVS and CDR2 FNYEAQ. The CDR3 spans 14 residues. Trimming pared 5 bases from V and 2 bases from J, leaving 13 bases between. CDR3 bases: TGTGCCAGCAGCCACCGCGACAGTCCCTACGAGCAGTACTTC. Amino acids: CASSHRDSPYEQYF.

This clone was picked up a small number of times. The chain links TRBV7-2 to TRBJ2-7, with 8 bases that match TRBD2. Germline values: CDR1 SGHTA, CDR2 FQGNSA. The CDR3 runs 16 residues. V lost 0 bases, J lost 0 bases, and 4 bases stayed unmatched. As DNA, the CDR3 is TGTGCCAGCAGCTTAGCTACCGGGACTAGCTCCTACGAGCAGTACTTC. This codes for CASSLATGTSSYEQYF.

This clone was seen just once. The chain joins TRBV3-1 (or the pseudogene TRBV3-2) to TRBJ1-1; the match to TRBD1 covers 8 bases. In germline, CDR1 is LGHDT, CDR2 YNNKEL (reference sequence). The CDR3 is 13 residues long. With V trimmed by 5 bases and J by 6 bases, 5 bases remained unmatched. CDR3 in amino acids: CASSFTGQAEAFF. The CDR3 region has the DNA TGTGCCAGCAGCTTTACGGGACAGGCTGAAGCTTTCTTT.

The CDR3 region is CASGLGASGGGTDTQYF. CDR3 bases: TGTGCTAGTGGTTTGGGGGCCTCGGGGGGAGGCACAGATACGCAGTATTTT. The chain combines TRBV12-5 with TRBJ2-3, with 7 bases fitting TRBD2. The germline CDR1 and CDR2 sequences are LGHNT and FRNRAP. The V segment lost 1 base and the J segment 1 base; nucleotides outside the gene matches: 8. This CDR3 has 17 amino acids.

The chain carries TRBV19 and TRBJ1-4, with D perhaps TRBD1 (5 bases). Germline V CDR1 and CDR2: LNHDA, SQIVND (reference sequence). The CDR3 is 13 amino acids. Trimming shortened V by 4 bases and J by 4 bases, and 7 bases separated the two germline ends. CDR3 in amino acids: CASSRGLNEKLFF. The CDR3 DNA follows: TGTGCCAGTAGTAGGGGACTTAATGAAAAACTGTTTTTT.

This sequence joins TRBV12-3 or TRBV12-4 and TRBJ1-1; D ambiguous. V gave up 3 bases and J gave up 8 bases, with 10 bases separating them. The CDR3 consists of 12 residues. The CDR3 is CASSFLNWEAFF. CDR3 DNA: TGTGCCAGCAGTTTTTTAAATTGGGAAGCTTTCTTT.

The chain links TRBV6-4 to TRBJ1-6; 10 nucleotides align to TRBD1. The germline gives CDR1 MRHNA, CDR2 SNTAGT. V dropped 8 bases and J dropped 7; count of bases not matched to a gene: 5. The CDR3 spans 14 residues. CDR3 coding DNA: TGTGCCAGCTCCCGGGACAGGGGAAATTCACCCCTCCACTTT. Its translation: CASSRDRGNSPLHF.